This T cell receptor beta chain was sequenced during a study of neurological immune-mediated disorders. Study results and limitations: The absence of shared CDR3 amino acid sequences among expanded clones across subjects suggests private repertoires in all groups.

Regarding this clonotype: The antigen is undetermined.

The method for making cDNA was 5'RACE, and it used 10-nucleotide random UMIs. From the 5' RACE reads, TCRdb called clonotypes with MiXCR, one entry per CDR3 protein. The table records tens of thousands of distinct CDR3 sequences, 4% to 6% of them present only once. Preparation of the unsorted libraries drew on 2 million PBMCs stored at -80 C. Input material: PBMCs. The receptor was derived from a woman aged 25 to 39 with multiple sclerosis.

Here the CDR3 reads CSAPPRLAARTDTQYF. The CDR3 DNA follows: TGCAGTGCCCCCCCCAGACTAGCGGCCCGCACAGATACGCAGTATTTT. The chain recombines TRBV20-1 with TRBJ2-3; 9 positions agree with TRBD2. Trimming removed 6 bases from V and 1 base from J; junction bases left unmatched: 11. The length of the CDR3 is 16 residues. Germline V CDR1 and CDR2: DFQATT, SNEGSKA (reference sequence).